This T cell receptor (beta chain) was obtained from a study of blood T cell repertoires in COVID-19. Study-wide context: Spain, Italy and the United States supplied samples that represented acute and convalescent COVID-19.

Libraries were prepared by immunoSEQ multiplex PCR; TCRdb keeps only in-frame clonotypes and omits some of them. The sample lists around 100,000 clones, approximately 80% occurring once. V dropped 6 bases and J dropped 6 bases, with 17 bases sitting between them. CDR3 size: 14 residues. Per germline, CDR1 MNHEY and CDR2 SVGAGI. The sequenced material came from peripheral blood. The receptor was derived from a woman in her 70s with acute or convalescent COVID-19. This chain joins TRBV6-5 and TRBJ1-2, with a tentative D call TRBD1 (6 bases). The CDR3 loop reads CASRIPTGANGYTF. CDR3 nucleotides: TGTGCCAGCAGGATTCCGACAGGTGCTAATGGCTACACCTTC.